The clone carrying this T cell receptor (beta chain) was counted ten times or more. The antigen is not known. The sample belongs to a study of CD8+CD57+ T cells in acquired aplastic anemia. Across the whole study: Sorted cells (CD4+ and CD8+) yielded DNA amounts that averaged around 3.1 ug.

Per the germline V gene, CDR1 is MGHRA and CDR2 is YSYEKL. The CDR3 sequence is 16 residues long. The J segment lost 3 bases and the V segment lost 3 bases, leaving 4 bases of the junction unmatched. Investigators profiled TCR beta VDJ and CDR3 from genomic DNA template. TCRdb itself ran the reads through MiXCR, one entry per CDR3 protein. This table has over 45,000 distinct CDR3 sequences, about 78% appearing once. Study-wide points: The CD8+ Simpson's diversity of patients and controls was not significantly different.

The material sequenced was sorted CD4+, CD8+, or CD8+CD57+ T cells (not recorded which) from PBMCs. The chain is built from TRBV4-1 and TRBJ1-6; TRBD1 agrees at 8 bases. This TCR came from a human donor in good health, serving as a control. The CDR3 coding sequence is TGCGCCAGCAGCCACTCGGACAGGGACTATAATTCACCCCTCCACTTT. It encodes CASSHSDRDYNSPLHF.